This T cell receptor (beta chain) was identified in a study of blood T cell repertoires in COVID-19. This clone was counted a few times. Germline lookup yields CDR1 MDHEN and CDR2 SYDVKM. J gave up 10 bases and V 6 bases, and 14 bases lay outside the gene matches. CDR3 length: 15 residues. Data came from immunoSEQ multiplex PCR; TCRdb stores just in-frame clones and leaves some out. Here the sample spans 100,000 to 150,000 clones, around 88% being singletons. The rearrangement joins TRBV28 to TRBJ2-3, with TRBD2 identical over 9 bases. Sequencing was performed on peripheral blood. This TCR derives from a man aged 50-59 years with active or convalescent COVID-19. The CDR3 is CASSPTLAGVLSQYF. The CDR3 nucleotides are TGTGCCAGCAGCCCAACTTTAGCGGGGGTCCTTTCGCAGTATTTT.